The following is a TCR beta chain sequence with its context. Its antigen is not identified. This sample was included in a study of T cells in Graves' hyperthyroidism and ophthalmopathy. Lactation, pregnancy, other autoimmune disease or uncontrolled infection excluded patients. Diagnosis relied on clinical symptoms, serum thyroxine and TRAb, thyroid ultrasound and orbital computed tomography. An approximately 10 ml volume of fresh peripheral blood provided the PBMCs. Authors of the study amplified TCR beta CDR3 regions from RNA transcripts. The TCR CDR3 was amplified in a first-round RT-PCR using the HTBI primer set. TCRdb redid the calling of the multiplex PCR reads with MiXCR, one entry per CDR3 protein. The repertoire holds hundreds of thousands of distinct CDR3 sequences, with 15% to 20% as singletons. Whole-study findings and limits: Most expanded thyroid clonotypes above 0.001 also appeared in blood.

Trimming took off 1 base at V and 4 bases at J, with 13 bases between the two ends. The CDR3 runs 15 residues. The sequence derives from a woman aged 25 to 45 with Graves' hyperthyroidism. The specimen sequenced was blood. The chain combines TRBV12-3 or TRBV12-4 with TRBJ2-5, with D perhaps being TRBD1 or TRBD2 (6 bases each). In DNA, the CDR3 is TGTGCCAGCAGTTTAGTTTCAGAGGGGGGAGAGACCCAGTACTTC. It is translated as CASSLVSEGGETQYF.